Presented here are 25 T cell receptor beta chains from one specimen sequenced in a study of blood T cell repertoires in COVID-19. Assay: immunoSEQ multiplex PCR; the TCRdb copy retains only in-frame clones and omits some. The repertoire includes roughly 160,000 clones, 80% of them detected once, and roughly 3.5% sits in the top ten. Material: PBMCs or T cells enriched from blood (not recorded which). The receptor set was obtained from a woman aged 55-69 years who had recovered from COVID-19.

This rearrangement joins TRBV2 to TRBJ1-2; D unresolved. CDR3 length: 14 residues. The V end was cut by 4 bases, the J end by 1 base, with 10 bases between. Looked up from germline, CDR1 is SNHLY and CDR2 is FYNNEI. This CDR3 is CASSVEGLNYGYTF. DNA of the CDR3: TGTGCCAGCAGTGTGGAGGGTCTTAACTATGGCTACACCTTC.

The J gene is TRBJ1-1, the V gene TRBV5-1, with D possibly being TRBD1 (5 bases). The CDR3 loop spans 12 amino acids. Per germline, CDR1 SGHRS and CDR2 YFSETQ. Trimming removed 4 bases at V and 7 bases at J, with 11 bases between. The CDR3 loop reads CASSRTGDEAFF. The CDR3 nucleotides read TGCGCCAGCAGCCGAACAGGTGATGAAGCTTTCTTT.

This sequence joins TRBV3-1 (or the pseudogene TRBV3-2) and TRBJ1-5, with TRBD1 as a possible D gene (5 bases). Trimming shortened V by 0 bases and J by 7 bases, and 13 bases separated the two germline ends. Germline assignment: CDR1 LGHDT and CDR2 YNNKEL (reference sequence). This CDR3 contains 15 residues. The CDR3, as DNA: TGTGCCAGCAGCCAAGATCAACAGGTTCGCCAGCCCCAGCATTTT. It translates to CASSQDQQVRQPQHF.

This rearrangement joins TRBV7-2 to TRBJ1-1; 8 positions agree with TRBD1. Trimming at V came to 3 bases and at J to 5 bases, leaving 8 bases not matched to a gene. The germline CDR1 and CDR2 sequences are SGHTA and FQGNSA. The CDR3 runs 15 residues. DNA of the CDR3: TGTGCCAGCAGCTTCAACATACAGGGGGGGACTGAAGCTTTCTTT. It encodes CASSFNIQGGTEAFF.

V usage is TRBV6-5 and J usage is TRBJ2-1, with TRBD1 matching over 8 bases. Trimming removed 7 bases from V and 5 bases from J; junction bases left unmatched: 4. Germline-derived CDR1 and CDR2 are MNHEY and SVGAGI. The length of the CDR3 is 13 residues. The CDR3 bases are TGTGCCAGCAAAAGACAGGGGAACAATGAGCAGTTCTTC. Amino acid sequence: CASKRQGNNEQFF.

The chain recombines TRBV10-2 with TRBJ1-2; D is uncertain. Germline V gene sequence: CDR1 WSHSY, CDR2 SAAADI. Trimming left V 0 bases short and J 4 bases short, with 6 bases between. The CDR3 sequence is 13 residues long. CDR3 amino acids: CASSESSIYGYTF. The CDR3 nucleotides read TGCGCCAGCAGTGAGTCGAGCATCTATGGCTACACCTTC.

The rearrangement links TRBV3-1 (or the pseudogene TRBV3-2) to TRBJ2-6; 8 nucleotides match TRBD2. Germline CDR1 LGHDT, CDR2 YNNKEL (reference sequence). The V segment lost 4 bases and the J segment 2 bases; nucleotides outside the gene matches: 10. The CDR3 spans 18 residues. This chain's CDR3 is CASSPTGAGGPGANVLTF. The CDR3 DNA follows: TGTGCCAGCAGCCCTACGGGGGCGGGGGGCCCTGGGGCCAACGTCCTGACTTTC.

The rearrangement links TRBV29-1 to TRBJ1-2; D is undetermined. CDR3 length: 12 residues. V was trimmed by 4 bases and J by 4 bases, leaving 10 bases between them. Germline V CDR1 and CDR2: SQVTM, ANQGSEA. CDR3: CSVGTTTYGYTF. The CDR3 DNA reads as TGCAGCGTTGGGACTACTACCTATGGCTACACCTTC.

This chain joins TRBV19 and TRBJ1-2; 7 bases are a match to TRBD1. CDR1 and CDR2 (germline): LNHDA, SQIVND (reference sequence). The V and J ends lost 3 bases and 3 bases, in that order; junction bases with no gene match: 4. The CDR3 extends over 14 amino acids. CDR3 coding DNA: TGTGCCAGTAGTATCCGCAGGGGGGACTATGGCTACACCTTC. This codes for CASSIRRGDYGYTF.

In its sample, this clone was seen once. This chain connects TRBV24-1 to TRBJ2-7; TRBD1 aligns across 7 bases. The CDR3 has 15 residues. CDR1 is KGHDR and CDR2 is SFDVKD in the germline V gene. The V segment lost 3 bases and the J segment 2 bases; nucleotides outside the gene matches: 6. CDR3 in DNA: TGTGCCACCAGTGATCCGGGACAGTTTCCCTACGAGCAGTACTTC. Translation gives CATSDPGQFPYEQYF.

V gene TRBV20-1 combines with J gene TRBJ1-6, with 10 bases aligning to TRBD1. CDR1 DFQATT and CDR2 SNEGSKA come from the germline V gene (reference sequence). The CDR3 runs 14 residues. Trimming cost V 3 bases and J 9 bases; bases outside gene matches: 5. The CDR3 DNA is TGCAGTGCTAGTGACAGGGGGCTGGGTTCACCCCTCCACTTT. Translating gives CSASDRGLGSPLHF.

V gene TRBV21-1 combines with J gene TRBJ2-1; TRBD2 reflects the table's D call only, with no check against the DNA. TRBV21-1 is an annotated pseudogene. This CDR3 comprises 17 residues. CDR3 sequence reads: CASGSTLAGGKYNEQFF. The CDR3 DNA follows: TGTGCCAGCGGAAGTACACTAGCGGGGGGAAAATACAATGAGCAGTTCTTC.

The genes are TRBV10-1 and TRBJ2-3; tentatively, D is TRBD1 (6 bases). The germline V and J ends were trimmed by 4 bases and 0 bases, with 14 bases remaining between them. Germline values: CDR1 WNHNN, CDR2 SYGVQD (reference sequence). The CDR3 length is 16 residues. The CDR3 bases are TGCGCCAGCAGTGTAGAGACAGGCGTCAGCACAGATACGCAGTATTTT. Protein sequence: CASSVETGVSTDTQYF.

This clone occurred many times. The CDR3, as DNA: TGTGCCAGTAGCACGGAGACTAGGGGCACCTACACCTTC. Protein product: CASSTETRGTYTF. The chain combines TRBV19 with TRBJ1-2; TRBD1 is a possible D gene (5 bases). The germline gives CDR1 LNHDA, CDR2 SQIVND (reference sequence). The CDR3 is 13 amino acids. V was shortened by 6 bases and J by 10 bases, with 18 bases between the two germline ends.

The sample holds a few counts of this clone. The chain employs TRBV7-2 and TRBJ2-1, with TRBD2 matching over 15 bases. The CDR3 runs to 14 residues. V shed 5 bases and J 9 bases; nucleotides not matched to a gene: 2. Germline loops: CDR1 SGHTA, CDR2 FQGNSA. The CDR3 spells CASSRGLAGGEQFF. The DNA of the CDR3 is TGTGCCAGCAGCCGGGGACTAGCGGGGGGTGAGCAGTTCTTC. The variable domain in full, with the rest retrieved from reference TRBV7-2 and TRBJ2-1, is GAGVSQSPSNKVTEKGKDVELRCDPISGHTALYWYRQSLGQGLEFLIYFQGNSAPDKSGLPSDRFSAERTGGSVSTLTIQRTQQEDSAVYLCASSRGLAGGEQFFGPGTRLTVL.

As for this clone: One end of the junction varies from germline; a read error may be responsible. The identical CDR3 is also encoded by other nucleotide sequences in the sample. This rearrangement joins TRBV14 to TRBJ1-2; unclear D gene. In germline, CDR1 is SGHDN, CDR2 FVKESK. The CDR3 is 13 amino acids. The CDR3 region has the DNA TGTGCTAGCAGCCAAGTTTGGACTCGGGGCTACACCTTC. This gives the protein CASSQVWTRGYTF. The full variable domain, its missing parts supplied by reference TRBV14 and TRBJ1-2, is EAGVTQFPSHSVIEKGQTVTLRCDPISGHDNLYWYRRVMGKEIKFLLHFVKESKQDESGMPNNRFLAERTGGTYSTLKVQPAELEDSGVYFCASSQVWTRGYTFGSGTRLTVV.

V usage is TRBV7-2 and J usage is TRBJ2-3, with D perhaps matching TRBD2 (7 bases). Deletions cut 1 base from V and 1 base from J, with 15 bases between. Germline loops: CDR1 SGHTA, CDR2 FQGNSA. The CDR3 has 17 residues. CDR3 in DNA: TGTGCCAGCAGCTTAGTTGGGGGCGGGGGAGGCACAGATACGCAGTATTTT. Amino acids: CASSLVGGGGGTDTQYF. Variable domain in full (rest from reference TRBV7-2 and TRBJ2-3): GAGVSQSPSNKVTEKGKDVELRCDPISGHTALYWYRQSLGQGLEFLIYFQGNSAPDKSGLPSDRFSAERTGGSVSTLTIQRTQQEDSAVYLCASSLVGGGGGTDTQYFGPGTRLTVL.

This clone was seen just once. This rearrangement joins TRBV28 to TRBJ2-2; 7 nucleotides agree with TRBD1. After removal of 0 bases from V and 4 bases from J, the junction contained 2 bases not matched to a gene. Germline CDR1 reads MDHEN; CDR2 reads SYDVKM. There are 15 residues in the CDR3. The CDR3: CASSLWAGGTGELFF. The CDR3 coding sequence is TGTGCCAGCAGTTTATGGGCAGGGGGCACCGGGGAGCTGTTTTTT.

The J gene is TRBJ1-6, the V gene TRBV6-5; 8 bases fit TRBD1. After removal of 2 bases from V and 4 bases from J, the junction contained 4 bases not matched to a gene. The germline gives CDR1 MNHEY, CDR2 SVGAGI. This CDR3 is 16 amino acids long. CDR3 coding DNA: TGTGCCAGCAGTTACACGGACAGGGTTTATAATTCACCCCTCCACTTT. This codes for CASSYTDRVYNSPLHF.

This chain uses TRBV19 with TRBJ2-1, with 9 bases fitting TRBD2. The V and J ends lost 7 bases and 6 bases, in that order; junction bases with no gene match: 13. From germline, CDR1 is LNHDA and CDR2 SQIVND (reference sequence). The length of the CDR3 is 16 residues. The CDR3 nucleotides read TGTGCCAGTAACGAAATTGGCGGGGGGGCCGCCAATGAGCAGTTCTTC. Protein: CASNEIGGGAANEQFF.

The gene calls are TRBV2 and TRBJ2-7; weak D call: TRBD2 (5 bases). V was trimmed by 7 bases and J by 0 bases, leaving 13 bases between them. The CDR3 loop spans 14 amino acids. The germline V gene has CDR1 SNHLY and CDR2 FYNNEI. The CDR3 nucleotides are TGTGCCAGCATGAGGACTGGAAGCTCCTACGAGCAGTACTTC. It specifies CASMRTGSSYEQYF.

V is TRBV2 and J is TRBJ1-1; possibly TRBD1 for D (6 bases). From germline, CDR1 is SNHLY and CDR2 FYNNEI. V was trimmed by 7 bases and J by 1 base, leaving 10 bases between them. This CDR3 contains 13 residues. The CDR3, as DNA: TGTGCCAGCACCCAGGGGAGGAACACTGAAGCTTTCTTT. This translates into CASTQGRNTEAFF.

This chain joins TRBV5-1 and TRBJ2-1, with D uncertain. The CDR3 is made up of 14 amino acids. CDR1 and CDR2 from the germline V gene are SGHRS and YFSETQ. The V gene lost 4 bases and the J gene lost 0 bases, with 8 bases spanning the gap. The CDR3 is CASSPGDSYNEQFF. The DNA of the CDR3 is TGCGCCAGCAGCCCTGGAGACTCCTACAATGAGCAGTTCTTC.

The chain employs TRBV27 and TRBJ2-3; D is unresolved. The germline V and J ends were trimmed by 2 bases and 6 bases, with 12 bases remaining between them. The CDR3 extends over 14 amino acids. Germline CDR1 MNHEY, CDR2 SMNVEV (reference sequence). CDR3 sequence: CASSLSAYADTQYF. The CDR3 bases are TGTGCCAGCAGTTTAAGCGCCTACGCCGATACGCAGTATTTT.

The V and J genes are TRBV18 and TRBJ1-4; D uncertain. The V end lost 0 bases, the J end lost 2 bases, and 10 bases lay between the germline ends. The germline CDR1 and CDR2 sequences are KGHSH and LQKENI. This CDR3 has 16 amino acids. DNA for the CDR3: TGTGCCAGCTCACCACCGGGTACTACGACTAATGAAAAACTGTTTTTT. This codes for CASSPPGTTTNEKLFF.